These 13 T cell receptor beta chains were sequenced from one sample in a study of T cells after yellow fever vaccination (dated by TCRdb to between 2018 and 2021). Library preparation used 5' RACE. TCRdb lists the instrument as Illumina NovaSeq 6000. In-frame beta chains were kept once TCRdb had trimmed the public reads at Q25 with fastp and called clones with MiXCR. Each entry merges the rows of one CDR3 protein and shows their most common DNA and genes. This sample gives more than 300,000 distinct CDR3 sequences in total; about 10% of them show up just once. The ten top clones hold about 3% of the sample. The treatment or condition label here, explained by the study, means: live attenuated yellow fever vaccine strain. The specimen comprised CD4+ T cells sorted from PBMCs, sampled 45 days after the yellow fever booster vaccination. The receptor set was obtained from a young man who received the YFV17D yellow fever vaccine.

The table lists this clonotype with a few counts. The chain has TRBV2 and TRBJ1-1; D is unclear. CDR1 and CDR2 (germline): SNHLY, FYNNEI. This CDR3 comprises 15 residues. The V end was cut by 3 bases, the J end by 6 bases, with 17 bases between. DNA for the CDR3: TGTGCCAGCAGTGACCTGGGTCTTTTCAGCGCTGAAGCTTTCTTT. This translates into CASSDLGLFSAEAFF. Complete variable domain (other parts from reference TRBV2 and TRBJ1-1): EPEVTQTPSHQVTQMGQEVILRCVPISNHLYFYWYRQILGQKVEFLVSFYNNEISEKSEIFDDQFSVERPDGSNFTLKIRSTKLEDSAMYFCASSDLGLFSAEAFFGQGTRLTVV.

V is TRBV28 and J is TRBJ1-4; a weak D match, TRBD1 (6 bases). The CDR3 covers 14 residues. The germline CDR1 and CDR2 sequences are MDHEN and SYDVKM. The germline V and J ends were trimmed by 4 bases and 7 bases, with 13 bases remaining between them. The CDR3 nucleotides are TGTGCCAGCAGTTCCGGGGGGGCGGCTGAAAAACTGTTTTTT. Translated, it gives CASSSGGAAEKLFF.

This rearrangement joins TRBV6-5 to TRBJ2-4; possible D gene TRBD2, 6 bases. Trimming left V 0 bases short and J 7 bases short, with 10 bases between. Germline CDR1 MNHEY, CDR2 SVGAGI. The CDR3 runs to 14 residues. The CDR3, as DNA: TGTGCCAGCAGTTACTCCGCGGGGTTGAACATTCAGTACTTC. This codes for CASSYSAGLNIQYF.

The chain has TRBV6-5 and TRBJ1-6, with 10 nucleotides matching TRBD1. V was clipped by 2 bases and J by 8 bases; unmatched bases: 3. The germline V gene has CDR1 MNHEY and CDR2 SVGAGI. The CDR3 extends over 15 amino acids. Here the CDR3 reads CASSYQGTGDSPLHF. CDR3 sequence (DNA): TGTGCCAGCAGTTACCAGGGGACAGGGGATTCACCCCTCCACTTT.

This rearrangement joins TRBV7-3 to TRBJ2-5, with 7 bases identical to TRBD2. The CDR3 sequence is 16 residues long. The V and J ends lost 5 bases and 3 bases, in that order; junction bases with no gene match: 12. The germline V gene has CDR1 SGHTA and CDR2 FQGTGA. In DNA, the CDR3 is TGTGCCAGCAGCCCAGGAGCGGGGAGGACCGAAGAGACCCAGTACTTC. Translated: CASSPGAGRTEETQYF.

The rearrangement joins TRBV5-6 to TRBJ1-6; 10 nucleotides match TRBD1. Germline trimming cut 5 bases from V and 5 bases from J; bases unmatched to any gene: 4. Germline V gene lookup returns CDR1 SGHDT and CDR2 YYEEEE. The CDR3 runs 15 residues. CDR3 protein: CASRWGTGDNSPLHF. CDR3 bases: TGTGCCAGCAGATGGGGGACAGGGGATAATTCACCCCTCCACTTT.

The CDR3 region has the DNA TGTGCCAGCAGTTTGCAGGGGGCCCTAAGCAATCAGCCCCAGCATTTT. It specifies CASSLQGALSNQPQHF. The gene calls are TRBV12-3 or TRBV12-4 and TRBJ1-5; 8 bases are shared with TRBD1. The CDR3 totals 16 residues. With V trimmed by 3 bases and J by 1 base, 5 bases remained unmatched.

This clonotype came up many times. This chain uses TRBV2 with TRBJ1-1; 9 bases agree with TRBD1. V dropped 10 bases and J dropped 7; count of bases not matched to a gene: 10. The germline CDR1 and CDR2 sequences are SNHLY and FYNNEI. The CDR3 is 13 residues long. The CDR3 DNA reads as TGTGCCACCCTCGGAGAGGGACAGGGTGAAGCTTTCTTT. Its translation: CATLGEGQGEAFF.

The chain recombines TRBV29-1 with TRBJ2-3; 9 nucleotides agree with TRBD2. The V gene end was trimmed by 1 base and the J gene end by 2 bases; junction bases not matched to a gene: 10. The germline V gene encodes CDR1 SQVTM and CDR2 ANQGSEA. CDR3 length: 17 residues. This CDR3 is CSVEGPASGTATDTQYF. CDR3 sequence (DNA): TGCAGCGTTGAAGGGCCGGCTAGCGGGACCGCCACAGATACGCAGTATTTT.

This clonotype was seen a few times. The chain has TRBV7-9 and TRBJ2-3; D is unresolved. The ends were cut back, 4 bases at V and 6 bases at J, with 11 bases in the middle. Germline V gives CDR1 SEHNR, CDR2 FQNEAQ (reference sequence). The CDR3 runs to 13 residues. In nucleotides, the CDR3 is TGTGCCAGCAGCTGGCTAGGCCGGGATACGCAGTATTTT. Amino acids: CASSWLGRDTQYF. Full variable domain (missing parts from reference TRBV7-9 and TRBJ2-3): DTGVSQNPRHKITKRGQNVTFRCDPISEHNRLYWYRQTLGQGPEFLTYFQNEAQLEKSRLLSDRFSAERPKGSFSTLEIQRTEQGDSAMYLCASSWLGRDTQYFGPGTRLTVL.

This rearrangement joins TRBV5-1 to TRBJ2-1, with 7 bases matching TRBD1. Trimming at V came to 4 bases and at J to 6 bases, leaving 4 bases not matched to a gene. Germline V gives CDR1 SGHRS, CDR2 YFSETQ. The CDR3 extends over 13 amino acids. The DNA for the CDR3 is TGCGCCAGCAGCAGGGGACAGATCAATGAGCAGTTCTTC. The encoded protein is CASSRGQINEQFF.

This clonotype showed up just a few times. The DNA of the CDR3 is TGCGCCAGCAGCCTGGACGGTAGGACTAGCGGGGGCCCGTACCAAGAGACCCAGTACTTC. It codes for CASSLDGRTSGGPYQETQYF. The rearrangement uses TRBV4-1 and TRBJ2-5; 13 positions match TRBD2. With 4 bases clipped from V and 0 bases from J, the junction kept 14 bases outside the gene matches. Germline CDR1 is MGHRA and CDR2 is YSYEKL. The CDR3 has 20 amino acids.

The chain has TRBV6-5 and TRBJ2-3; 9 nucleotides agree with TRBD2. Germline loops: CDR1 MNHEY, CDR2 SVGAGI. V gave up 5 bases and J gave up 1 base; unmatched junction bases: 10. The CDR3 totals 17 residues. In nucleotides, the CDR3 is TGTGCCAGCAGTCCCCAGCGGGGGGCCTCTGGCACAGATACGCAGTATTTT. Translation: CASSPQRGASGTDTQYF.